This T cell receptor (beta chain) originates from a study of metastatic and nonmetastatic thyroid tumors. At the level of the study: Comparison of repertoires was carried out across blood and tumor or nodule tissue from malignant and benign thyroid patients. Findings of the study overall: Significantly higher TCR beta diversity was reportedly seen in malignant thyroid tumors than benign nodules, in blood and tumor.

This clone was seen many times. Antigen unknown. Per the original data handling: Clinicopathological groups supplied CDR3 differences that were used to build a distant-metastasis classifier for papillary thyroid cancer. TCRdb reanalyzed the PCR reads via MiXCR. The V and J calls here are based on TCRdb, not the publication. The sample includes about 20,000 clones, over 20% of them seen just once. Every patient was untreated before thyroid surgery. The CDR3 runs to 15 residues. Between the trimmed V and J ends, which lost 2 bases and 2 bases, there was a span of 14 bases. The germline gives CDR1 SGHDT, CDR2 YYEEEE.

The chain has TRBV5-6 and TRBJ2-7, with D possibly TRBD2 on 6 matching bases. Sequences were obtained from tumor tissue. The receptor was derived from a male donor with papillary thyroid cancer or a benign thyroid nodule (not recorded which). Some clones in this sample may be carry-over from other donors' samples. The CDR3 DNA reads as TGTGCCAGCAGCTTAGGCGGGACGGCTACCTACGAGCAGTACTTC. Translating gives CASSLGGTATYEQYF.